Described below is a single TCR beta chain sequence and its context. This CDR3 contains 12 residues. Germline-derived CDR1 and CDR2 are SQVTM and ANQGSEA. Trimming left V 8 bases short and J 0 bases short, with 8 bases between. The protocol was immunoSEQ multiplex PCR, while the TCRdb copy is restricted to in-frame clones and leaves out a portion. The repertoire holds 10,000 to 14,000 clones, with roughly 80% as singletons. These data are taken from a study of OX40 agonist ivuxolimab in advanced cancers. At the level of the study: The study treated patients with ivuxolimab, an agonistic anti-OX40 (CD134) antibody.

This chain uses TRBV29-1 with TRBJ2-1; the D is unclear. The clonotype was recovered from an adult with an advanced solid tumor such as melanoma, head and neck, liver or kidney cancer. This specimen consisted of CD4+ or CD8+ T cells sorted from blood, obtained in a trial of the OX40 agonist ivuxolimab. This CDR3 reads CSSRSSYNEQFF. CDR3 sequence (DNA): TGCAGCTCCAGGAGCTCCTACAATGAGCAGTTCTTC.